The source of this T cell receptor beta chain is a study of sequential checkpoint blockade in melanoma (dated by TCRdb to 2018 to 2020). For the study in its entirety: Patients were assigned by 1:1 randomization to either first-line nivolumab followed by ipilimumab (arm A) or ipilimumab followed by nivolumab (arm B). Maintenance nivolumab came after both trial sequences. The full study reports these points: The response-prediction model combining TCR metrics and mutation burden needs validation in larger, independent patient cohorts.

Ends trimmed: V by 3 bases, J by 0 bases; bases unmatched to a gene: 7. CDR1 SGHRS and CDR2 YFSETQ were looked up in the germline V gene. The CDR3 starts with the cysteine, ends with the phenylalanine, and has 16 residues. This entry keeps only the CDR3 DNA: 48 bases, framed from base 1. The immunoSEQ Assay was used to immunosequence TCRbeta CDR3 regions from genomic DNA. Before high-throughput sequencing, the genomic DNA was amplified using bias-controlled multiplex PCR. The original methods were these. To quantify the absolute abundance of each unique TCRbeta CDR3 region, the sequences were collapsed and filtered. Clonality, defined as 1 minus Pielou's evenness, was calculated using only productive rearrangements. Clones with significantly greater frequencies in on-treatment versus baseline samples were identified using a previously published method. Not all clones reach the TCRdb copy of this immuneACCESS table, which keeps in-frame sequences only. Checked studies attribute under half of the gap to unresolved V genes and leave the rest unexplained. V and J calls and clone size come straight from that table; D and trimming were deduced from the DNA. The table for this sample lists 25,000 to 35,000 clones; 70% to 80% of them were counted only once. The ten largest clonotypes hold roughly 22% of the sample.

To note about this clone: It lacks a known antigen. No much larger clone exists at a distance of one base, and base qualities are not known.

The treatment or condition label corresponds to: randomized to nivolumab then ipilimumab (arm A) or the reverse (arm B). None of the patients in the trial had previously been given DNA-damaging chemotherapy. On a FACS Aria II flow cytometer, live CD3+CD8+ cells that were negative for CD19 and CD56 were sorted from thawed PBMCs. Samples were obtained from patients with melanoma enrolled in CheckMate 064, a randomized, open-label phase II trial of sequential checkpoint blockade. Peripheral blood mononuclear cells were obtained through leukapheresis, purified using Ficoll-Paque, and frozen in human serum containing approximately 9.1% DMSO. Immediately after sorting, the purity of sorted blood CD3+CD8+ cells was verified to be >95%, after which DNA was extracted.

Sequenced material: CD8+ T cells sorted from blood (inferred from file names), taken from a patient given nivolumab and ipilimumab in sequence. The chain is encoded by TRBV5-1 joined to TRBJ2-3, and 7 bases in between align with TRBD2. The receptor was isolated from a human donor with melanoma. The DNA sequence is TGCGCCAGCAGCTACCTAGCGGAGACTAGCACAGATACGCAGTATTTT. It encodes CASSYLAETSTDTQYF.